The 5 T cell receptor beta chains presented below share a single source sample, sequenced in a study of cytomegalovirus exposure and HLA in healthy donors. Measured with immunoSEQ multiplex PCR; TCRdb has only the in-frame clones, and not every one. Among about 180,000 clones listed, around nine tenths were seen once. Sequencing used PBMCs. The receptors were sampled from a man younger than 35 in good health and CMV-seropositive.

In DNA form, the CDR3 reads TGTGCCAGCAGCTTAGGGACTAGCGGGGGAAATGAGCAGTTCTTC. This codes for CASSLGTSGGNEQFF. V usage is TRBV11-1 and J usage is TRBJ2-1; the match to TRBD2 covers 13 bases. The V gene end was trimmed by 1 base and the J gene end by 7 bases; junction bases not matched to a gene: 1. The CDR3 loop spans 15 amino acids. Germline assignment: CDR1 SGHAT and CDR2 FQDESV (reference sequence).

This clone came up a few times. V is TRBV5-1 and J is TRBJ2-3; 8 nucleotides agree with TRBD2. This CDR3 contains 13 residues. Germline V gene data show CDR1 as SGHRS and CDR2 as YFSETQ. Germline trimming cut 5 bases from V and 2 bases from J; bases unmatched to any gene: 1. CDR3 residues: CASRTSDTDTQYF. The CDR3 DNA reads TGCGCCAGCAGGACTAGCGACACAGATACGCAGTATTTT.

This chain joins TRBV11-3 and TRBJ2-3; 7 nucleotides agree with TRBD2. Germline V CDR1 and CDR2: SGHNT, YENEEA. V was clipped by 2 bases and J by 4 bases; unmatched bases: 6. CDR3 size: 15 residues. This chain's CDR3 is CASSLTGLHPDTQYF. CDR3 in DNA: TGTGCCAGCAGCTTAACGGGACTACACCCAGATACGCAGTATTTT.

V is TRBV19 and J is TRBJ2-6; D remains unclear. Between the trimmed V and J ends, which lost 7 bases and 0 bases, there was a span of 13 bases. The CDR3 is made up of 16 amino acids. Germline V lookup: CDR1 LNHDA, CDR2 SQIVND (reference sequence). The CDR3: CASIEFPNSGANVLTF. DNA of the CDR3: TGTGCCAGTATTGAGTTCCCCAACTCTGGGGCCAACGTCCTGACTTTC.

The rearrangement joins TRBV7-6 to TRBJ1-3; a weak D match, TRBD1 (6 bases). Germline CDR1 is SGHVS and CDR2 is FNYEAQ. Trimming cost V 4 bases and J 2 bases, with 12 bases left between them. The CDR3 length is 15 residues. The DNA of the CDR3 is TGTGCCAGCAGCTACTCAGGGGCGCCTGGAAACACCATATATTTT. Protein product: CASSYSGAPGNTIYF.